This TCR beta chain was captured by sequencing in a study of blood T cell repertoires in COVID-19. The overall study: COVID-19 samples from acute and convalescent phases originated in the United States, Italy and Spain. T cells, B-cell-depleted T cells, or PBMCs provided the cDNA or gDNA that served as material.

In the original workflow: Amplifying reference gene primers gave estimates of nucleated cell counts. The assay was immunoSEQ multiplex PCR, and TCRdb's table has in-frame clones only and misses some. Clonal size and the V and J genes are those of that table, whereas D and trimming came from the DNA. The data show 55,000 to 65,000 clones, with approximately 84% seen just once and 3.5% held by the top ten. The length of the CDR3 is 14 residues. Trimming pared 1 base from V and 4 bases from J, leaving 8 bases between. Germline lookup yields CDR1 SGHTA and CDR2 FQGNSA. Concerning this clone: At the DNA level, this CDR3 is encoded by other sequences in the same sample as well.

This TCR derives from a man aged 55 to 70 with acute or convalescent COVID-19. This rearrangement joins TRBV7-2 to TRBJ1-5; tentatively, D is TRBD1 (6 bases). The sequenced sample consisted of peripheral blood. CDR3 coding DNA: TGTGCCAGCAGCTTAGGCAGGGGAAATCAGCCCCAGCATTTT. Residues: CASSLGRGNQPQHF.